This record concerns one T cell receptor (beta chain) sequence. Its matching antigen is unknown. These data are taken from a study of cytomegalovirus exposure and HLA in healthy donors. Study-level findings and limits: What TCR beta sequences reportedly achieved was accurate prediction of HLA-A and HLA-B alleles in most subjects. When analyzed later, the rates of TCR association showed variation by HLA locus, with DRB1 the most and HLA-C the fewest. V segments that were indistinguishable, TRBV6-2 and TRBV6-3 among them, were omitted from analysis. A later analysis linked a missense variant in DCLRE1C to the trimming of TCR beta V and J genes.

The trim removed 2 bases at V and 9 bases at J, leaving 6 bases unmatched. The CDR3 is 14 residues long. CDR1 is LNHDA and CDR2 is SQIVND in the germline V gene (reference sequence). The PCR had 60 Vbeta and 13 Jbeta primers. Generated by immunoSEQ multiplex PCR, the TCRdb table keeps only in-frame clones and is missing some. Here the sample spans around 160,000 clones, about 76% being singletons. The sample was PBMCs. The sequence was collected from a woman aged 40-49 years in good health and CMV-seropositive. The chain has TRBV19 and TRBJ2-1; 8 bases are shared with TRBD2. The CDR3 nucleotides read TGTGCCAGTAGTATACGAGCGGGGGTGGGTGAGCAGTTCTTC. This sequence encodes CASSIRAGVGEQFF. The whole variable domain, remainder taken from reference TRBV19 and TRBJ2-1, is DGGITQSPKYLFRKEGQNVTLSCEQNLNHDAMYWYRQDPGQGLRLIYYSQIVNDFQKGDIAEGYSVSREKKESFPLTVTSAQKNPTAFYLCASSIRAGVGEQFFGPGTRLTVL.